The source of this T cell receptor (beta chain) is a study of blood T cell repertoires in COVID-19 (dated by TCRdb to the early 2020s). Concerning the study at large: Samples from collaborators originated in the United States, Italy and Spain and spanned both the acute and convalescent phases of COVID-19. The prospective study material was composed of cDNA or gDNA derived from T cells, B-cell-depleted T cells, or PBMCs. Deeply sampled blood TCRbeta repertoires from subjects exposed to, actively infected with, or recovered from COVID-19 were included in the dataset. A de-identified subject ID, COVID-19 status, age in years and sex were almost always included in the sample metadata. The repertoires were made available in a free public database intended to serve as a resource for research on the immune response to SARS-CoV-2. Samples were obtained from the ongoing ImmuneRACE study (first 160 participants) and from over 1,000 subjects provided by 6 global collaborators. Where available, HLA class I and class II types were obtained from metadata supplied by the sample provider rather than from assay-based typing. Findings and caveats that apply to the study as a whole: The quantity of clinical and demographic metadata differed by source and by participant and was supplied without curation.

The CDR3, from cysteine to phenylalanine, totals 14 residues. The read is trimmed to its CDR3 DNA, 42 bases read in frame from base 1. Trimming costs V 0 bases and J 8 bases, and their ends lie 14 bases apart. The germline V gene supplies CDR1 SGDLS and CDR2 YYNGEE. Of note for this clone: No cognate antigen has been identified for it. No qualities accompany the bases; no much larger clone lies one base away.

TCRbeta CDR3 regions were amplified from genomic DNA using the immunoSEQ Assay, a bias-controlled multiplex PCR. Per the source publication's procedure: Nucleated cell counts per sample were estimated from amplification of reference gene primers within the assay. Sequence reads were collapsed and filtered to measure the absolute abundance of every unique TCRbeta CDR3 rearrangement. For each sample, productive Simpson clonality was calculated by taking the square root of Simpson's diversity index across productive rearrangements. TCRdb mirrors the immuneACCESS table, restricted to in-frame sequences. Some clones are absent from its copies; in checked studies, under half trace to an unresolved V gene, and the reason for the others is unknown. That table furnishes V, J and clone size, whereas the DNA furnished D and trimming. Counted in this sample were 30,000 to 40,000 clones; 85% to 90% of them appeared once. The ten most abundant clones make up approximately 40% of the sample.

Whole blood was collected in K2EDTA tubes by collaborating institutions according to the institutions' own protocols. For TCRbeta analysis, collaborators shipped samples in one of three forms: frozen whole blood, isolated PBMCs, or DNA extracted from either of those sample types. This sequence uses TRBV9 and TRBJ1-2, with TRBD1 tentatively as D gene (6 bases match). This sequence originates from a man aged 60 to 69 with active or convalescent COVID-19. Source material: peripheral blood. At the DNA level, the sequence is TGTGCCAGCAGCGTAGCTGGGGGCCCCGGCGGCTACACCTTC. This encodes CASSVAGGPGGYTF.